The 16 T cell receptor beta chains below come from one sample, sequenced in a study of high-grade serous ovarian cancer treatment subgroups. Tumor samples were taken before definitive surgery or chemotherapy. Assay: immunoSEQ multiplex PCR; the TCRdb copy retains only in-frame clones and omits some. The table includes 3,500 to 4,500 clones, over 65% detected once. Material for sequencing was tumor tissue. The source is a human donor with high-grade serous ovarian cancer.

This clone was found a few times. The rearrangement links TRBV4-3 to TRBJ2-4; tentatively, D is TRBD1 (7 bases). The length of the CDR3 is 14 residues. In germline, CDR1 is LGHNA, CDR2 YSLEER. V lost 1 base and J 4 bases, leaving 8 bases between the germline ends. CDR3 nucleotide sequence: TGCGCCAGCAGCCAAGCAGGGGGGAAAAACATTCAGTACTTC. It codes for CASSQAGGKNIQYF.

The chain combines TRBV25-1 with TRBJ1-1; D is possibly TRBD1 (5 bases). Trimming stripped 3 bases from V and 2 bases from J, with 10 bases between. The CDR3 has 14 residues. The germline gives CDR1 MGHDK, CDR2 SYGVNS. The CDR3 region has the DNA TGTGCCAGCAGTGAGGGACTATTCAACACTGAAGCTTTCTTT. Its protein is CASSEGLFNTEAFF. The entire variable domain, with the rest obtained from reference TRBV25-1 and TRBJ1-1, is as follows: EADIYQTPRYLVIGTGKKITLECSQTMGHDKMYWYQQDPGMELHLIHYSYGVNSTEKGDLSSESTVSRIRTEHFPLTLESARPSHTSQYLCASSEGLFNTEAFFGQGTRLTVV.

The chain combines TRBV11-2 with TRBJ2-4, with unresolved D. The germline V gene encodes CDR1 SGHAT and CDR2 FQNNGV. Trimming removed 8 bases at V and 0 bases at J, with 17 bases between. There are 16 residues in the CDR3. The CDR3 bases are TGTGCCAGCGGCGAATCCTGGACCGTAGCCAAAAACATTCAGTACTTC. Its translation is CASGESWTVAKNIQYF.

This clone was found once. The CDR3 sequence is CASSGTWGGGQTEAFF. CDR3 DNA sequence: TGTGCCAGCAGCGGGACGTGGGGAGGGGGCCAAACTGAAGCTTTCTTT. The chain couples TRBV9 to TRBJ1-1, with TRBD1 matching over 7 bases. V shed 3 bases, J shed 5 bases, and the junction held 13 bases outside the gene matches. Germline-derived CDR1 and CDR2 are SGDLS and YYNGEE. This CDR3 has 16 residues.

The V and J genes are TRBV10-3 and TRBJ2-5, with 9 nucleotides matching TRBD1. Near its end, the DNA agrees better with TRBJ2-7, so the J call may be wrong. CDR3 size: 17 residues. The germline CDR1 and CDR2 sequences are ENHRY and SYGVKD. CDR3 sequence: CAISGTTTGGSLYEQYF. The DNA of the CDR3 is TGTGCCATCAGTGGCACCACCACAGGGGGCAGTTTGTACGAGCAGTACTTC.

V gene TRBV19 combines with J gene TRBJ2-3; D unresolved. From germline, CDR1 is LNHDA and CDR2 SQIVND (reference sequence). This CDR3 contains 14 residues. The V end lost 7 bases, the J end lost 0 bases, and 11 bases lay between the germline ends. The CDR3 sequence: CASKLVTSTDTQYF. The CDR3 nucleotides read TGTGCCAGTAAGCTAGTCACTAGCACAGATACGCAGTATTTT.

The chain combines TRBV7-3 with TRBJ2-7; 8 bases are shared with TRBD2. This CDR3 has 15 residues. Per germline, CDR1 SGHTA and CDR2 FQGTGA. Trimming took 5 bases from V and 2 from J; bases not matched to a gene: 8. The CDR3 region has the DNA TGTGCCAGCAGCCCCCGACCCGGGGGGGCCTACGAGCAGTACTTC. Translation: CASSPRPGGAYEQYF.

This chain uses TRBV12-5 with TRBJ1-1, with D perhaps matching TRBD1 (5 bases). This CDR3 is 17 amino acids long. Germline loops: CDR1 LGHNT, CDR2 FRNRAP. Trimming shortened V by 7 bases and J by 0 bases, and 21 bases separated the two germline ends. CDR3 DNA: TGTGCTAGTGCCCCTCCCAACAGGTACGAGGTGAACACTGAAGCTTTCTTT. It translates to CASAPPNRYEVNTEAFF.

This chain uses TRBV19 with TRBJ1-1; 7 positions agree with TRBD1. J was trimmed by 1 base and V by 4 bases; bases with no gene match: 6. CDR1 is LNHDA, CDR2 SQIVND, per germline (reference sequence). The CDR3 is 15 residues long. The DNA of the CDR3 is TGTGCCAGTAGTAGAAGACAGGGAACGAACACTGAAGCTTTCTTT. It translates to CASSRRQGTNTEAFF.

V usage is TRBV4-3 and J usage is TRBJ1-2; D gene unclear. The germline V gene has CDR1 LGHNA and CDR2 YSLEER. V lost 1 base, J lost 4 bases, and 19 bases lay in between. This CDR3 has 17 amino acids. The CDR3 is CASSQGVKSGSRYGYTF. CDR3 nucleotides: TGCGCCAGCAGCCAAGGGGTTAAATCGGGTTCTCGCTATGGCTACACCTTC.

This chain connects TRBV11-2 to TRBJ2-2; unclear D gene. CDR1 is SGHAT, CDR2 FQNNGV, per germline. The CDR3 is 13 residues long. Trimming removed 3 bases from V and 3 bases from J, with 5 bases in between. The CDR3 loop is CASSLTDTGELFF. The CDR3 DNA reads TGTGCCAGCAGCTTGACTGACACCGGGGAGCTGTTTTTT.

This CDR3 is CASSDWGTYNEQFF. Here the CDR3 DNA reads TGTGCCAGCAGTGACTGGGGGACCTACAATGAGCAGTTCTTC. V gene TRBV2 combines with J gene TRBJ2-1, with D perhaps assigned TRBD1 or TRBD2 (5 bases each). The germline gives CDR1 SNHLY, CDR2 FYNNEI. Trimming stripped 3 bases from V and 2 bases from J, with 8 bases between. There are 14 residues in the CDR3.

The chain employs TRBV5-4 and TRBJ2-4, with D tentatively TRBD1 (5 bases). CDR1 and CDR2 from the germline V gene are SGHNT and YYREEE (reference sequence). V was cut by 5 bases and J by 5 bases, with 11 bases left in between. The CDR3 has 13 amino acids. This CDR3 reads CASSITGENIQYF. CDR3 DNA sequence: TGTGCCAGCAGTATCACAGGAGAAAACATTCAGTACTTC.

This rearrangement joins TRBV11-2 to TRBJ1-2; 9 bases line up with TRBD1. V was clipped by 5 bases and J by 3 bases; unmatched bases: 10. The length of the CDR3 is 16 residues. Germline lookup yields CDR1 SGHAT and CDR2 FQNNGV. CDR3 sequence reads: CASSLTQDRGDYGYTF. For the CDR3, the DNA is TGTGCCAGCAGCCTAACCCAGGACAGGGGAGACTATGGCTACACCTTC.

The chain joins TRBV7-9 to TRBJ2-2; 10 bases map to TRBD1. The germline V gene has CDR1 SEHNR and CDR2 FQNEAQ (reference sequence). V lost 5 bases to trimming and J lost 1 base; unmatched junction nucleotides: 4. CDR3 length: 16 amino acids. The CDR3 reads CASSPWTGGNTGELFF. The CDR3 bases are TGTGCCAGCAGCCCTTGGACAGGGGGGAACACCGGGGAGCTGTTTTTT.

The chain uses TRBV27 and TRBJ1-6, with 9 bases fitting TRBD1. V was clipped by 5 bases and J by 9 bases; unmatched bases: 8. Germline CDR1 MNHEY, CDR2 SMNVEV (reference sequence). The CDR3 is 15 amino acids. The CDR3: CASSAETGGVSPLHF. The CDR3 DNA is TGTGCCAGCAGTGCCGAGACAGGGGGTGTTTCACCCCTCCACTTT.